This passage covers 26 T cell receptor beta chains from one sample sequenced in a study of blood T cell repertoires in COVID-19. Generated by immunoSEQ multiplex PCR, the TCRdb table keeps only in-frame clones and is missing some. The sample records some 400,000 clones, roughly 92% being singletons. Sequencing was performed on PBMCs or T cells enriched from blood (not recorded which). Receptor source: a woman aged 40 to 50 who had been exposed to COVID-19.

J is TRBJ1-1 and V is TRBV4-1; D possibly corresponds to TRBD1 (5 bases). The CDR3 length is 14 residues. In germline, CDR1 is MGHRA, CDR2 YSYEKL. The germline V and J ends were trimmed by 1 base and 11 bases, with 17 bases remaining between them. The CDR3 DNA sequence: TGCGCCAGCAGCCAAGGATGGGCGGGGCCCTCTGCTTTCTTT. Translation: CASSQGWAGPSAFF.

CDR3: CASSPRVAASTDTQYF. The CDR3 DNA reads as TGTGCCAGCAGCCCCCGTGTAGCCGCAAGCACAGATACGCAGTATTTT. The gene calls are TRBV11-3 and TRBJ2-3; D ambiguous. V lost 5 bases, J lost 0 bases, and 15 bases lay in between. CDR1 and CDR2 (germline): SGHNT, YENEEA. The CDR3 totals 16 residues.

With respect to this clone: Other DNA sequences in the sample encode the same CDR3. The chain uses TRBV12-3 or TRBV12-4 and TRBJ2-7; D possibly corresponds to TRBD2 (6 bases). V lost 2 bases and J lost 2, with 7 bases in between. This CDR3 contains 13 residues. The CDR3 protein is CASSLSGAYEQYF. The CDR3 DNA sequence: TGTGCCAGCAGTTTATCGGGGGCCTACGAGCAGTACTTC.

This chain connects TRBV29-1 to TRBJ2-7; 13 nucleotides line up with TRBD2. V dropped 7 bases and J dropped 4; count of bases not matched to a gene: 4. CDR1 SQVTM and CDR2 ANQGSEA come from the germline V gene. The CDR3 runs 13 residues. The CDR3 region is CSAGTSGMYEQYF. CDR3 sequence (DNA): TGCAGCGCCGGGACTAGCGGGATGTACGAGCAGTACTTC.

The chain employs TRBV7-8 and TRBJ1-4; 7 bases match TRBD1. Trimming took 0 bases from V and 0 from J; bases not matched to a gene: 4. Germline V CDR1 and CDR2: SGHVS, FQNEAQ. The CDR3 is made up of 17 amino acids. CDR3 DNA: TGTGCCAGCAGCTTAGCGAGAACAGGGGCAACTAATGAAAAACTGTTTTTT. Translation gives CASSLARTGATNEKLFF.

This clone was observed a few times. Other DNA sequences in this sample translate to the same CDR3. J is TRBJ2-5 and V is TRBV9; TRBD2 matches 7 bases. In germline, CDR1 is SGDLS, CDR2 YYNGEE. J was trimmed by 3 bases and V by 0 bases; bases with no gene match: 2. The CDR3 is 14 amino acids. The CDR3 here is CASSVGLAEETQYF. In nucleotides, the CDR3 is TGTGCCAGCAGCGTAGGGCTAGCGGAAGAGACCCAGTACTTC.

DNA for the CDR3: TGTGCCAGCAGCTTAGGGTCGGGACAGGGGGATGGCTACACCTTC. Translated: CASSLGSGQGDGYTF. This chain links TRBV7-2 with TRBJ1-2, with TRBD1 identical over 11 bases. The CDR3 length is 15 residues. CDR1 SGHTA and CDR2 FQGNSA come from the germline V gene. The V and J ends lost 1 base and 6 bases, in that order; junction bases with no gene match: 4.

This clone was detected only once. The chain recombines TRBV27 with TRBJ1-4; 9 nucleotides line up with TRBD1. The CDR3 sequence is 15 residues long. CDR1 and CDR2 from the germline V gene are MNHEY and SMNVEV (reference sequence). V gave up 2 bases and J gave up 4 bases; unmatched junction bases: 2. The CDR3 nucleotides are TGTGCCAGCAGTTTAGCGGGACAGGGTAATGAAAAACTGTTTTTT. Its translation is CASSLAGQGNEKLFF. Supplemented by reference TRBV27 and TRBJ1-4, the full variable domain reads EAQVTQNPRYLITVTGKKLTVTCSQNMNHEYMSWYRQDPGLGLRQIYYSMNVEVTDKGDVPEGYKVSRKEKRNFPLILESPSPNQTSLYFCASSLAGQGNEKLFFGSGTQLSVL.

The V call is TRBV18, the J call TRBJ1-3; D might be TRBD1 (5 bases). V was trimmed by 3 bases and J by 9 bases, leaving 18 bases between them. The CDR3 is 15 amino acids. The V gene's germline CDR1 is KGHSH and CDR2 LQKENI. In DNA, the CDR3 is TGTGCCAGCTCACCGGACGCTGGGGCCTACAGCACCATATATTTT. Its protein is CASSPDAGAYSTIYF.

This chain's CDR3 is CASNFDTSSKGYTF. CDR3 in DNA: TGTGCCAGCAACTTCGACACCTCCTCGAAAGGCTACACCTTC. The rearrangement links TRBV9 to TRBJ1-2; D remains ambiguous. The V end was cut by 6 bases, the J end by 8 bases, with 20 bases between. The CDR3 loop spans 14 amino acids. In germline, CDR1 is SGDLS, CDR2 YYNGEE.

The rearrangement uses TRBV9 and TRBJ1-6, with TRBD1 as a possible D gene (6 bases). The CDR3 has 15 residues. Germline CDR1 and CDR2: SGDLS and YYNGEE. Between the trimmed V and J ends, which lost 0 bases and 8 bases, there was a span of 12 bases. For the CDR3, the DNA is TGTGCCAGCAGCGTAGGGCTGGCAGGGGATTCACCCCTCCACTTT. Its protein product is CASSVGLAGDSPLHF. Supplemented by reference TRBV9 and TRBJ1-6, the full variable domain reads DSGVTQTPKHLITATGQRVTLRCSPRSGDLSVYWYQQSLDQGLQFLIQYYNGEERAKGNILERFSAQQFPDLHSELNLSSLELGDSALYFCASSVGLAGDSPLHFGNGTRLTVT.

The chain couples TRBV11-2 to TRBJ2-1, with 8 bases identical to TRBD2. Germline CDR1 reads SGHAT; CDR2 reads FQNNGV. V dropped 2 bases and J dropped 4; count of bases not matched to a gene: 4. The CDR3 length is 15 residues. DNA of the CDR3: TGTGCCAGCAGCTTAAACGGGGGGGCATACAATGAGCAGTTCTTC. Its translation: CASSLNGGAYNEQFF.

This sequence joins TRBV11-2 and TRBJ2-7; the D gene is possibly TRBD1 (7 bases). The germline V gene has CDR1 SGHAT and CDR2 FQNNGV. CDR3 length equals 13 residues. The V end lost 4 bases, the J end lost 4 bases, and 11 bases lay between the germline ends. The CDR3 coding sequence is TGTGCCAGCAGCTCGACAGGGAGGTACGAGCAGTACTTC. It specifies CASSSTGRYEQYF.

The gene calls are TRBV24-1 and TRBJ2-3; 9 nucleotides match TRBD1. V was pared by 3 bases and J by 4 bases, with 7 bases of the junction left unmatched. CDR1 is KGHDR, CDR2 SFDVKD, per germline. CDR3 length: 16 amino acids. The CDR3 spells CATSDPGTGRPDTQYF. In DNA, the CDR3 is TGTGCCACCAGTGATCCCGGGACAGGGAGGCCAGATACGCAGTATTTT.

The CDR3 nucleotides are TGCAGTGCTAGAGTCGGGGATGGCTACACCTTC. Residues: CSARVGDGYTF. The chain uses TRBV20-1 and TRBJ1-2; D remains unclear. The V gene lost 1 base and the J gene lost 6 bases, with 6 bases spanning the gap. The CDR3 extends over 11 amino acids. Germline CDR1 DFQATT, CDR2 SNEGSKA (reference sequence).

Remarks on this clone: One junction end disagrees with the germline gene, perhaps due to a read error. The CDR3 DNA is TGTGCCAGCACCGTAATAGCGGGAGGGCCGATCTTC. It specifies CASTVIAGGPIF. The chain uses TRBV5-5 and TRBJ2-1; 11 bases agree with TRBD2. CDR1 is SGHKS and CDR2 is YYEKEE in the germline V gene (reference sequence). The CDR3 contains 12 residues.

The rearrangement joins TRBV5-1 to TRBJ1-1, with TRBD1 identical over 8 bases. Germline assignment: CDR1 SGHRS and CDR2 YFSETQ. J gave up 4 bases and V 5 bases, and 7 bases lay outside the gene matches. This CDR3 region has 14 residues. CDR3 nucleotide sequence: TGCGCCAGCAGAGTGACAGGGGAGATCACTGAAGCTTTCTTT. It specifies CASRVTGEITEAFF.

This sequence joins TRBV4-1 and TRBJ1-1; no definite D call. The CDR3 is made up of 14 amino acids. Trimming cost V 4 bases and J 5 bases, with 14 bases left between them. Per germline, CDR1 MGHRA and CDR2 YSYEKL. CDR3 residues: CASSRNPWETEAFF. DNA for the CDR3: TGCGCCAGCAGCCGAAACCCTTGGGAGACTGAAGCTTTCTTT.

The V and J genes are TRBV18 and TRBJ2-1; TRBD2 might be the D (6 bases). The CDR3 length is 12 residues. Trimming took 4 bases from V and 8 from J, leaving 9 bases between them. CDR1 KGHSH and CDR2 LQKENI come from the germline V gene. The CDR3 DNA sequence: TGTGCCAGCTCACGGACGGGGGATGAGCAGTTCTTC. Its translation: CASSRTGDEQFF.

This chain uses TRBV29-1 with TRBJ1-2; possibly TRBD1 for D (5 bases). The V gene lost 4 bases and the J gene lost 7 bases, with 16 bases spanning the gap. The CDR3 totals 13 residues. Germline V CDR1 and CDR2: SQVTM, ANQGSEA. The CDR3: CSVGSGTPGGYTF. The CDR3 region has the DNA TGCAGCGTTGGATCCGGGACTCCCGGTGGCTACACCTTC.

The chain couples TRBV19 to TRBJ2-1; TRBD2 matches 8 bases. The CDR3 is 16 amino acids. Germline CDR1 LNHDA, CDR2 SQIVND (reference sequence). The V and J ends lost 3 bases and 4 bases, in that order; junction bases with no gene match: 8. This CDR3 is CASSIPPREEYNEQFF. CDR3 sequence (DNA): TGTGCCAGTAGTATTCCTCCGCGGGAGGAGTACAATGAGCAGTTCTTC.

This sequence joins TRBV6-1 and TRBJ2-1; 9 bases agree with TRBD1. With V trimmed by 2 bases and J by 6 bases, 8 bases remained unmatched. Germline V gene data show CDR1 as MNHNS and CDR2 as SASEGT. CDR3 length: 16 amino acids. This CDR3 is CASSELGTGLPNEQFF. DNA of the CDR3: TGTGCCAGCAGTGAACTTGGGACAGGGCTACCCAATGAGCAGTTCTTC.

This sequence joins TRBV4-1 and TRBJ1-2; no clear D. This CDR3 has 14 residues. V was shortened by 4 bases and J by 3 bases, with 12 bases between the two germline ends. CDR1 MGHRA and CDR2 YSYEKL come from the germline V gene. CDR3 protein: CASSPAKGDYGYTF. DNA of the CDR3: TGCGCCAGCAGCCCGGCAAAGGGAGACTATGGCTACACCTTC.

In DNA, the CDR3 is TGTGCCAGCAACAACCGGGACAGGGGAAGCAATCAGCCCCAGCATTTT. Translating gives CASNNRDRGSNQPQHF. This chain links TRBV18 with TRBJ1-5, with 10 bases aligning to TRBD1. This CDR3 is built from 16 residues. Unmatched junction bases numbered 8, after V lost 8 bases and J lost 1 base. CDR1 KGHSH and CDR2 LQKENI come from the germline V gene. Looking up the rest from reference TRBV18 and TRBJ1-5 gives the full variable domain: NAGVMQNPRHLVRRRGQEARLRCSPMKGHSHVYWYRQLPEEGLKFMVYLQKENIIDESGMPKERFSAEFPKEGPSILRIQQVVRGDSAAYFCASNNRDRGSNQPQHFGDGTRLSIL.

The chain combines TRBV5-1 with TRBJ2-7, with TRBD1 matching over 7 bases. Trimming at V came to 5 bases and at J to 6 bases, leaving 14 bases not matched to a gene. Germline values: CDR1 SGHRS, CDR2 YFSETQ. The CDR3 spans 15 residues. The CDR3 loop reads CASRNGDRDLPEQYF. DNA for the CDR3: TGCGCCAGCAGGAATGGAGACAGGGATCTTCCCGAGCAGTACTTC.

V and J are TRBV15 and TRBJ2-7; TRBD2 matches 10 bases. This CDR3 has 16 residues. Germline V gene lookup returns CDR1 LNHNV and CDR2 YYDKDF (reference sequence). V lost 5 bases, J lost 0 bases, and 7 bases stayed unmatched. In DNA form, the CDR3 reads TGTGCCACCAGCCGGACTAGCGGCACCAGCTCCTACGAGCAGTACTTC. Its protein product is CATSRTSGTSSYEQYF.